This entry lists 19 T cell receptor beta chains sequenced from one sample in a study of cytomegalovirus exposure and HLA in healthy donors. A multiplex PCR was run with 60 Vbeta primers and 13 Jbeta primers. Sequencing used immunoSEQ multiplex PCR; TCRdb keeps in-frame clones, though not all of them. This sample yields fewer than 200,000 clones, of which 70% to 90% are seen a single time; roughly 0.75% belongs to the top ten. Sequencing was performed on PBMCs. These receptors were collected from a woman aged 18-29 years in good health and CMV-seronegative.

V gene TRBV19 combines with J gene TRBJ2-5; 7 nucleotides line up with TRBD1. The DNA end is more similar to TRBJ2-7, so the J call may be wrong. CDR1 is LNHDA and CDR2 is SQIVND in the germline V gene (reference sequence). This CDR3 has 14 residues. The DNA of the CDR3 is TGTGCCAGTAGTACCCGGACAGGTAGCCACGAGCAGTACTTC. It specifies CASSTRTGSHEQYF.

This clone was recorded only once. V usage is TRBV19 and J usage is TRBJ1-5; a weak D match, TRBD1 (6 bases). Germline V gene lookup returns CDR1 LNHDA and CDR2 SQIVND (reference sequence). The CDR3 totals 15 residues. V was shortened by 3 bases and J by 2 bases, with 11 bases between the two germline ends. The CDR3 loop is CASSMGRGGNQPQHF. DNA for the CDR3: TGTGCCAGTAGTATGGGCAGGGGTGGCAATCAGCCCCAGCATTTT.

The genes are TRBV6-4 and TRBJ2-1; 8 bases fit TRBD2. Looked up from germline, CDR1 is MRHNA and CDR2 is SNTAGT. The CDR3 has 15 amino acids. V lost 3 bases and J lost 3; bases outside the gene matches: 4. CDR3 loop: CASSEASGSYNEQFF. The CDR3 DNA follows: TGTGCCAGCAGTGAAGCAAGCGGGAGCTACAATGAGCAGTTCTTC.

The CDR3 nucleotides read TGTGCCAGCAGCTTCACCGGGACAGCCAATCAGCCCCAGCATTTT. This gives the protein CASSFTGTANQPQHF. This chain links TRBV7-2 with TRBJ1-5; TRBD1 matches 7 bases. In germline, CDR1 is SGHTA, CDR2 FQGNSA. The V gene end was trimmed by 3 bases and the J gene end by 3 bases; junction bases not matched to a gene: 5. The CDR3 is 15 amino acids. Complete variable domain (other parts from reference TRBV7-2 and TRBJ1-5): GAGVSQSPSNKVTEKGKDVELRCDPISGHTALYWYRQSLGQGLEFLIYFQGNSAPDKSGLPSDRFSAERTGGSVSTLTIQRTQQEDSAVYLCASSFTGTANQPQHFGDGTRLSIL.

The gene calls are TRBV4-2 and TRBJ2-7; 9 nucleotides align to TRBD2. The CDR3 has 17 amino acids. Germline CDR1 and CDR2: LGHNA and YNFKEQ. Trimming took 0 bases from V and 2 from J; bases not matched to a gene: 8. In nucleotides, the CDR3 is TGTGCCAGCAGCCAAGATAGTGAGCGGGAGGTTACCTACGAGCAGTACTTC. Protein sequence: CASSQDSEREVTYEQYF.

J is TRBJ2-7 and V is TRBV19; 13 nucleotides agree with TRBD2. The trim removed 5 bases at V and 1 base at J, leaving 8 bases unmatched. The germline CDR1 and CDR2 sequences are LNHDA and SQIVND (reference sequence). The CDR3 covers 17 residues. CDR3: CASSLRTSGSFSYEQYF. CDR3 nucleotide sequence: TGTGCCAGTAGTCTGCGGACTAGCGGGAGTTTTTCCTACGAGCAGTACTTC.

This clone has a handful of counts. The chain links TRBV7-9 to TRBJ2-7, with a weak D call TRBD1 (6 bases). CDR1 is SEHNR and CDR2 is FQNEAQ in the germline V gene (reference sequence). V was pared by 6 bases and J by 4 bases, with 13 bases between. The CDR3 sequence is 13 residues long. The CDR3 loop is CASSPSGTYEQYF. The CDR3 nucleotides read TGTGCCAGCAGTCCCTCCGGGACATACGAGCAGTACTTC.

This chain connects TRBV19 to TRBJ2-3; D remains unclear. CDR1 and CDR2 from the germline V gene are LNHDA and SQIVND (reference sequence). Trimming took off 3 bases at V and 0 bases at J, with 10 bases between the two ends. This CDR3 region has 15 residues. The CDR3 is CASSILLSSTDTQYF. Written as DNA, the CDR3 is TGTGCCAGTAGTATCCTTTTATCTAGCACAGATACGCAGTATTTT.

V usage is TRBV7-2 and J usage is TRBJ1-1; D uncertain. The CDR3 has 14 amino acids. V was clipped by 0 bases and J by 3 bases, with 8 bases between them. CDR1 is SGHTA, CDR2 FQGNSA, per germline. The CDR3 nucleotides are TGTGCCAGCAGCTTAGCAAGCCGGGACACTGAAGCTTTCTTT. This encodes CASSLASRDTEAFF.

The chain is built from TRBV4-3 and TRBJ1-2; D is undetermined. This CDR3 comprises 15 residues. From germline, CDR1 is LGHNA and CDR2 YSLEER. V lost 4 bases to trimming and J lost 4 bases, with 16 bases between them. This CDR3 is CASSPQTGDFYGYTF. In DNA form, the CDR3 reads TGCGCCAGCAGCCCACAGACGGGAGACTTCTATGGCTACACCTTC.

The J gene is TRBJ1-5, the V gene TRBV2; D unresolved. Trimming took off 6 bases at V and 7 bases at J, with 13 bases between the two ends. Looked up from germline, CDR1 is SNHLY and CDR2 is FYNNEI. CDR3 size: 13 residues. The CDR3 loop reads CASSDEVRQPQHF. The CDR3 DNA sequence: TGTGCCAGCAGCGACGAAGTCAGGCAGCCCCAGCATTTT.

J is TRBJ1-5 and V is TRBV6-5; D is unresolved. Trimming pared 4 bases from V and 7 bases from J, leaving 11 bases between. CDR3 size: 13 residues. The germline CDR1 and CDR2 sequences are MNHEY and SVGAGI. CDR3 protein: CASSSSPRQPQHF. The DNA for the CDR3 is TGTGCCAGCAGTTCCTCTCCACGGCAGCCCCAGCATTTT.

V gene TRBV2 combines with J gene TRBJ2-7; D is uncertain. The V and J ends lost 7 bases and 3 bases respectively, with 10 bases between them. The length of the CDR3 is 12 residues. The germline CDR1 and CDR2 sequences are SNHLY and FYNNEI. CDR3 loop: CASTPSRYEQYF. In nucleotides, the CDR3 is TGTGCCAGCACTCCCTCGCGCTACGAGCAGTACTTC. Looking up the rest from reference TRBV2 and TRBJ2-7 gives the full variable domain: EPEVTQTPSHQVTQMGQEVILRCVPISNHLYFYWYRQILGQKVEFLVSFYNNEISEKSEIFDDQFSVERPDGSNFTLKIRSTKLEDSAMYFCASTPSRYEQYFGPGTRLTVT.

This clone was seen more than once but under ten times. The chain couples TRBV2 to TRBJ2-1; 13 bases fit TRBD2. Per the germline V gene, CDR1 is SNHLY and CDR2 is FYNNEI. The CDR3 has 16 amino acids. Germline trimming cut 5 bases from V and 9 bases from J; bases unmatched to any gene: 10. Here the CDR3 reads CASSLPRTSGRSEQFF. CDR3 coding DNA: TGTGCCAGCAGTCTGCCTAGGACTAGCGGGAGAAGTGAGCAGTTCTTC.

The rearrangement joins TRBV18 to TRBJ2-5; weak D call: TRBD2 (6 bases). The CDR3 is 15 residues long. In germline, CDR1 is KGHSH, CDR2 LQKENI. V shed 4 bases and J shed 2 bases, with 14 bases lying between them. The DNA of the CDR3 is TGTGCCAGCTCACAAGGAGCGGGCCAACAAGAGACCCAGTACTTC. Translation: CASSQGAGQQETQYF.

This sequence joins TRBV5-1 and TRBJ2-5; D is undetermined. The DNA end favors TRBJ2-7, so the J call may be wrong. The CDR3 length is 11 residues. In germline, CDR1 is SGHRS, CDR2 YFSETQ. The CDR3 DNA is TGCGCCAGCAGCTTGAGTCACGAGCAGTACTTC. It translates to CASSLSHEQYF.

DNA of the CDR3: TGTGCCAGCAGCCAAGTTCTAGCGGGAGGAAGGGGCCGGCCCTACGAGCAGTACTTC. It yields the protein CASSQVLAGGRGRPYEQYF. J is TRBJ2-7 and V is TRBV14, with 11 bases matching TRBD2. CDR1 and CDR2 from the germline V gene are SGHDN and FVKESK. The junction had 13 bases not matched to a gene; V was cut back by 1 base and J by 2 bases. The CDR3 is made up of 19 amino acids. The full variable domain, completed using reference TRBV14 and TRBJ2-7, is EAGVTQFPSHSVIEKGQTVTLRCDPISGHDNLYWYRRVMGKEIKFLLHFVKESKQDESGMPNNRFLAERTGGTYSTLKVQPAELEDSGVYFCASSQVLAGGRGRPYEQYFGPGTRLTVT.

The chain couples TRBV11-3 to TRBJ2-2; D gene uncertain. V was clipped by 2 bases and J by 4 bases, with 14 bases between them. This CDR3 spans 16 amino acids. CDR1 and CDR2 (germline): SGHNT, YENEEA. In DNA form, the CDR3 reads TGTGCCAGCAGCTTAAATTTGATTCGTAGCACCGGGGAGCTGTTTTTT. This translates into CASSLNLIRSTGELFF.

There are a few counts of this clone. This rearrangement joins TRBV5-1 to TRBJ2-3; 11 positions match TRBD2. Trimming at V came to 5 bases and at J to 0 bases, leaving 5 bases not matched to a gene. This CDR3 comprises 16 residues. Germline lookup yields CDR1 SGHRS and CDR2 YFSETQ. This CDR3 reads CASRTGLAASTDTQYF. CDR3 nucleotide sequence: TGCGCCAGCAGGACGGGACTAGCGGCGAGCACAGATACGCAGTATTTT.